This T cell receptor (beta chain) was identified during a study of vaccination effects on CD4 cells after COVID-19. Trimming took 0 bases from V and 5 from J; bases not matched to a gene: 6. The CDR3 length is 15 residues. CDR1 and CDR2 (germline): SGHRS, YFSETQ. ViraFEST used viral peptide pools to expand antigen-specific CD4+ T cells before sequencing. Subsequent to a culture period of more than 8 days, CD4+ T cells were isolated. Vaccine recipients lacked prior SARS-CoV-2 infection and had negative nucleocapsid antibodies. Replacing half the medium with IL-2 medium was done on days 3 and 7. This clone was observed once. Its specificity is not known. Profiled with immunoSEQ multiplex PCR; TCRdb holds only in-frame clones, not every one. The sample consists of 50,000 to 60,000 clones, around 67% of them appearing once. Study-level results: There was marked clonal contraction among infection- and vaccine-induced clones late after vaccination.

This chain links TRBV5-1 with TRBJ2-5, with 8 bases fitting TRBD2. Sequencing was performed on CD4+ T cells from PBMCs cultured with SARS-CoV-2 spike peptides, taken before COVID-19 vaccination. The TCR comes from a human donor who received a COVID-19 vaccine. CDR3 DNA sequence: TGCGCCAGCAGCTTGGTGGGACTAGAGAGGGAGACCCAGTACTTC. Translating it yields CASSLVGLERETQYF.